Listed here are 28 T cell receptor beta chains from one sample, sequenced in a study of cytomegalovirus exposure and HLA in healthy donors (dated by TCRdb to about 2017). Libraries came from the immunoSEQ multiplex PCR assay. A mixture of 60 forward primers for TCR Vbeta segments and 13 reverse primers for TCR Jbeta segments was used in the multiplex PCR. TCRdb mirrors the immuneACCESS table, restricted to in-frame sequences. Some clones are absent from its copies; in checked studies, under half trace to an unresolved V gene, and the reason for the others is unknown. In this sample the table shows about 150,000 clones, 65% to 85% of which occur a single time. The ten most abundant clones make up over 6.5% of the sample. What was sequenced was PBMCs. The receptors stem from a man aged 25 to 40 in good health and CMV-seronegative.

This clone came up a few times. The chain couples TRBV7-9 to TRBJ2-7; 11 positions agree with TRBD1. Germline V lookup: CDR1 SEHNR, CDR2 FQNEAQ (reference sequence). V was pared by 5 bases and J by 4 bases, with 7 bases of the junction left unmatched. The CDR3 totals 15 residues. In DNA form, the CDR3 reads TGTGCCAGCAGCCCCTGGGACAGGGGGAGATACGAGCAGTACTTC. Translated, it gives CASSPWDRGRYEQYF.

The gene calls are TRBV30 and TRBJ2-5, with a weak D call TRBD1 (6 bases). The CDR3 is made up of 13 amino acids. CDR1 and CDR2 (germline): GTSNPN, SVGIG (reference sequence). V was pared by 1 base and J by 5 bases, with 11 bases between. CDR3 DNA sequence: TGTGCCTGGAGTGGCACAGGGCGGGAGACCCAGTACTTC. Amino acid sequence: CAWSGTGRETQYF.

V usage is TRBV29-1 and J usage is TRBJ2-1; D may be TRBD1 (6 bases). CDR3 size: 16 residues. CDR1 and CDR2 from the germline V gene are SQVTM and ANQGSEA. The V gene lost 3 bases and the J gene lost 6 bases, with 21 bases spanning the gap. The CDR3 region has the DNA TGCAGCGTTGAGCTGCTGGGACAAGGATTCCTCAATGAGCAGTTCTTC. Translated: CSVELLGQGFLNEQFF.

This clone appeared once. The chain couples TRBV19 to TRBJ2-3; a possible D gene is TRBD2 (6 bases). This CDR3 region has 14 residues. V dropped 5 bases and J dropped 1 base, with 10 bases sitting between them. Germline CDR1 is LNHDA and CDR2 is SQIVND (reference sequence). The CDR3 DNA sequence: TGTGCCAGTAGTCCCGGGACTGGCACAGATACGCAGTATTTT. Its protein is CASSPGTGTDTQYF.

V gene TRBV10-2 combines with J gene TRBJ2-3, with D unclear. The germline CDR1 and CDR2 sequences are WSHSY and SAAADI. The CDR3 has 14 amino acids. V was pared by 2 bases and J by 2 bases, with 8 bases between. In DNA, the CDR3 is TGCGCCAGCAGTGAGGATCGGTACACAGATACGCAGTATTTT. As protein: CASSEDRYTDTQYF.

The gene calls are TRBV9 and TRBJ2-7, with TRBD2 matching over 13 bases. The germline CDR1 and CDR2 sequences are SGDLS and YYNGEE. The CDR3 extends over 15 amino acids. V shed 4 bases, J shed 3 bases, and the junction held 4 bases outside the gene matches. CDR3 residues: CASSLRTSGSYEQYF. The CDR3 DNA reads as TGTGCCAGCAGCCTTCGGACTAGCGGGAGCTACGAGCAGTACTTC.

The sample holds one count of this clone. The chain joins TRBV10-3 to TRBJ2-1; 8 positions match TRBD2. The CDR3 is made up of 15 amino acids. V dropped 7 bases and J dropped 4; count of bases not matched to a gene: 9. CDR1 is ENHRY and CDR2 is SYGVKD in the germline V gene. CDR3 sequence: CAITPGGGRYNEQFF. Written as DNA, the CDR3 is TGTGCCATCACCCCCGGGGGGGGCAGGTACAATGAGCAGTTCTTC.

The sample holds a few counts of this clone. The chain carries TRBV5-8 and TRBJ2-1, with 7 bases matching TRBD1. The CDR3 sequence is 14 residues long. CDR1 is SGHTS and CDR2 is YDEGEE in the germline V gene. V shed 3 bases, J shed 1 base, and the junction held 1 base outside the gene matches. The CDR3 is CASSSRGSYNEQFF. CDR3 nucleotide sequence: TGTGCCAGCAGCTCCAGGGGGTCCTACAATGAGCAGTTCTTC.

V is TRBV11-1 and J is TRBJ1-6; no clear D gene. Germline V gene lookup returns CDR1 SGHAT and CDR2 FQDESV (reference sequence). V was shortened by 5 bases and J by 10 bases, with 18 bases between the two germline ends. The CDR3 consists of 15 residues. CDR3 sequence (DNA): TGTGCCAGCAGCCCCCGGGAGTGGGGTGACTCACCCCTCCACTTT. This encodes CASSPREWGDSPLHF. The entire variable domain, with the rest obtained from reference TRBV11-1 and TRBJ1-6, is as follows: EAEVAQSPRYKITEKSQAVAFWCDPISGHATLYWYRQILGQGPELLVQFQDESVVDDSQLPKDRFSAERLKGVDSTLKIQPAELGDSAMYLCASSPREWGDSPLHFGNGTRLTVT.

This chain connects TRBV28 to TRBJ1-1; D might be TRBD1 (5 bases). CDR3 size: 14 residues. V was cut by 5 bases and J by 7 bases, with 17 bases left in between. The V gene's germline CDR1 is MDHEN and CDR2 SYDVKM. This CDR3 is CASSAQWRDLEAFF. In DNA form, the CDR3 reads TGTGCCAGCAGTGCCCAGTGGAGGGACCTTGAAGCTTTCTTT.

The CDR3 sequence: CAWSFGGVTYEQYF. The CDR3 nucleotides are TGTGCCTGGAGTTTTGGGGGGGTAACCTACGAGCAGTACTTC. The genes are TRBV30 and TRBJ2-7, with 7 bases aligning to TRBD2. This CDR3 spans 14 amino acids. Losses at the gene ends were 2 bases for V and 2 bases for J; bases not matched to a gene: 6. CDR1 and CDR2 from the germline V gene are GTSNPN and SVGIG (reference sequence). The whole variable domain, remainder taken from reference TRBV30 and TRBJ2-7, is SQTIHQWPATLVQPVGSPLSLECTVEGTSNPNLYWYRQAAGRGLQLLFYSVGIGQISSEVPQNLSASRPQDRQFILSSKKLLLSDSGFYLCAWSFGGVTYEQYFGPGTRLTVT.

The V call is TRBV18, the J call TRBJ1-2; 7 bases fit TRBD1. Germline V gene lookup returns CDR1 KGHSH and CDR2 LQKENI. The CDR3 is made up of 14 amino acids. V lost 6 bases to trimming and J lost 7 bases; unmatched junction nucleotides: 11. This chain's CDR3 is CASSGGQRQPGYTF. DNA of the CDR3: TGTGCCAGCTCTGGGGGACAGCGGCAACCTGGCTACACCTTC.

The chain links TRBV9 to TRBJ2-1, with a weak D call TRBD2 (6 bases). Trimming removed 0 bases at V and 9 bases at J, with 16 bases between. This CDR3 has 15 residues. CDR1 and CDR2 (germline): SGDLS, YYNGEE. The CDR3 DNA sequence: TGTGCCAGCAGCGTAGTGGGGGGTCCGGGGACTGAGCAGTTCTTC. Protein: CASSVVGGPGTEQFF.

In its sample, this clone was seen once. The chain has TRBV2 and TRBJ2-3; the match to TRBD1 covers 8 bases. This CDR3 contains 14 residues. Per the germline V gene, CDR1 is SNHLY and CDR2 is FYNNEI. Trimming removed 4 bases from V and 0 bases from J; junction bases left unmatched: 0. The CDR3 protein is CASSGTGSTDTQYF. For the CDR3, the DNA is TGTGCCAGCAGTGGGACAGGGAGCACAGATACGCAGTATTTT.

This chain connects TRBV28 to TRBJ2-1, with 7 bases fitting TRBD1. Germline lookup yields CDR1 MDHEN and CDR2 SYDVKM. With V trimmed by 5 bases and J by 0 bases, 4 bases remained unmatched. This CDR3 has 15 residues. The CDR3 is CASSPQGSSYNEQFF. Here the CDR3 DNA reads TGTGCCAGCAGTCCACAGGGGAGCTCCTACAATGAGCAGTTCTTC.

This rearrangement joins TRBV7-2 to TRBJ2-1, with 8 positions matching TRBD2. The V segment lost 5 bases and the J segment 5 bases; nucleotides outside the gene matches: 8. The germline V gene encodes CDR1 SGHTA and CDR2 FQGNSA. CDR3 size: 15 residues. CDR3 in amino acids: CASSRGLVPNNEQFF. The CDR3 DNA reads TGTGCCAGCAGCCGGGGACTAGTGCCCAACAATGAGCAGTTCTTC.

The chain couples TRBV2 to TRBJ1-5; D is unclear. Germline V gene lookup returns CDR1 SNHLY and CDR2 FYNNEI. V lost 6 bases, J lost 0 bases, and 9 bases lay in between. The CDR3 runs to 14 residues. CDR3 bases: TGTGCCAGCAGCGACTATTATAGCAATCAGCCCCAGCATTTT. Its protein product is CASSDYYSNQPQHF.

The rearrangement links TRBV7-2 to TRBJ1-3, with D tentatively TRBD1 (5 bases). Germline values: CDR1 SGHTA, CDR2 FQGNSA. This CDR3 is 16 amino acids long. V lost 4 bases, J lost 0 bases, and 13 bases lay in between. CDR3 DNA: TGTGCCAGCAGCTCGTTGGGGCTTCCCTCTGGAAACACCATATATTTT. This gives the protein CASSSLGLPSGNTIYF.

The chain combines TRBV10-3 with TRBJ1-2; D is perhaps TRBD1 (6 bases). The germline V and J ends were trimmed by 5 bases and 3 bases, with 13 bases remaining between them. This CDR3 contains 14 residues. CDR1 is ENHRY, CDR2 SYGVKD, per germline. CDR3 nucleotide sequence: TGTGCCATCAGTAACGACAGGATATACTATGGCTACACCTTC. Translating gives CAISNDRIYYGYTF.

The chain employs TRBV11-2 and TRBJ2-3; 10 positions match TRBD2. The germline gives CDR1 SGHAT, CDR2 FQNNGV. This CDR3 comprises 15 residues. Losses at the gene ends were 1 base for V and 5 bases for J; bases not matched to a gene: 3. The CDR3 sequence is CASSLASGRGDTQYF. DNA of the CDR3: TGTGCCAGCAGCTTAGCTAGCGGGAGAGGAGATACGCAGTATTTT.

This sequence joins TRBV19 and TRBJ1-5; no clear D gene. Germline V CDR1 and CDR2: LNHDA, SQIVND (reference sequence). This CDR3 comprises 17 residues. Deletions cut 5 bases from V and 6 bases from J, with 23 bases between. In nucleotides, the CDR3 is TGTGCCAGTAGTCCCCCCTTAGTTTGGGGAGCGGGTCAGCCCCAGCATTTT. Translation: CASSPPLVWGAGQPQHF.

This rearrangement joins TRBV5-1 to TRBJ2-4, with D perhaps TRBD1 (6 bases). The CDR3 loop spans 13 amino acids. Germline values: CDR1 SGHRS, CDR2 YFSETQ. Trimming pared 2 bases from V and 7 bases from J, leaving 10 bases between. The CDR3 here is CASSFQGFNIQYF. CDR3 bases: TGCGCCAGCAGCTTCCAGGGGTTCAACATTCAGTACTTC.

The chain carries TRBV11-3 and TRBJ1-1; D is unclear. Trimming left V 0 bases short and J 3 bases short, with 5 bases between. Germline CDR1 SGHNT, CDR2 YENEEA. CDR3 length equals 13 residues. The CDR3 is CASSLDPDTEAFF. As DNA, the CDR3 is TGTGCCAGCAGCTTAGACCCTGACACTGAAGCTTTCTTT.

The chain joins TRBV9 to TRBJ1-4; tentatively, D is TRBD1 (5 bases). Germline CDR1 reads SGDLS; CDR2 reads YYNGEE. This CDR3 is built from 14 residues. The V end lost 1 base, the J end lost 8 bases, and 12 bases lay between the germline ends. CDR3 region: CASSVQGAEEKLFF. The DNA of the CDR3 is TGTGCCAGCAGCGTACAAGGGGCCGAAGAAAAACTGTTTTTT.

As concerns this clone: An end of the junction differs from the germline gene, which may be a read error. The chain employs TRBV6-5 and TRBJ1-2, with D maybe TRBD1 (6 bases). This CDR3 contains 11 residues. Germline V gene sequence: CDR1 MNHEY, CDR2 SVGAGI. For the CDR3, the DNA is TGTGCCAGCAGCTACTACAGGGAAAGCACCTTC. It yields the protein CASSYYRESTF.

This CDR3 reads CASSVKQGPHTF. The CDR3 bases are TGCGCCAGCAGCGTCAAACAGGGCCCCCACACCTTC. This rearrangement joins TRBV5-1 to TRBJ1-2, with D possibly matching TRBD1 (6 bases). Between the trimmed V and J ends, which lost 4 bases and 12 bases, there was a span of 16 bases. Germline V gives CDR1 SGHRS, CDR2 YFSETQ. The CDR3 is made up of 12 amino acids. The variable domain in full, with the rest retrieved from reference TRBV5-1 and TRBJ1-2, is KAGVTQTPRYLIKTRGQQVTLSCSPISGHRSVSWYQQTPGQGLQFLFEYFSETQRNKGNFPGRFSGRQFSNSRSEMNVSTLELGDSALYLCASSVKQGPHTFGSGTRLTVV.

V is TRBV18 and J is TRBJ2-7; TRBD2 agrees at 10 bases. The CDR3 spans 15 residues. Per germline, CDR1 KGHSH and CDR2 LQKENI. V was pared by 3 bases and J by 4 bases, with 6 bases of the junction left unmatched. Written as DNA, the CDR3 is TGTGCCAGCTCACCCGAAGCGGGGGGGTTTTACGAGCAGTACTTC. It yields the protein CASSPEAGGFYEQYF.

The chain links TRBV7-9 to TRBJ1-1, with a weak D call TRBD1 (5 bases). V was shortened by 1 base and J by 0 bases, with 6 bases between the two germline ends. Germline CDR1 is SEHNR and CDR2 is FQNEAQ (reference sequence). CDR3 length: 14 residues. The CDR3 DNA follows: TGTGCCAGCAGCTTAGAACAGGTGAACACTGAAGCTTTCTTT. This gives the protein CASSLEQVNTEAFF.